These 25 T cell receptor beta chains were sequenced from one sample in a study of shared clonotypes between healthy human individuals. The method was immunoSEQ multiplex PCR; TCRdb's version includes in-frame clones alone and lacks a portion of them. The sample contains about 480,000 clones, about four fifths of which appear only once. The specimen sequenced was PBMCs. All receptors derive from a woman between 35 and 50 years old in good health. Some clones in this sample may be carry-over from other donors' samples.

This clone has a handful of counts. The chain carries TRBV2 and TRBJ1-5, with a possible D match to TRBD1 (6 bases). CDR3 length: 16 residues. Germline-derived CDR1 and CDR2 are SNHLY and FYNNEI. Trimming shortened V by 2 bases and J by 4 bases, and 15 bases separated the two germline ends. Here the CDR3 reads CASSEPMGARNQPQHF. The DNA for the CDR3 is TGTGCCAGCAGTGAACCCATGGGGGCGCGTAATCAGCCCCAGCATTTT. The variable domain in full, with the rest retrieved from reference TRBV2 and TRBJ1-5, is EPEVTQTPSHQVTQMGQEVILRCVPISNHLYFYWYRQILGQKVEFLVSFYNNEISEKSEIFDDQFSVERPDGSNFTLKIRSTKLEDSAMYFCASSEPMGARNQPQHFGDGTRLSIL.

The chain recombines TRBV6-5 with TRBJ2-5; 7 nucleotides line up with TRBD1. The germline gives CDR1 MNHEY, CDR2 SVGAGI. With 5 bases clipped from V and 4 bases from J, the junction kept 7 bases outside the gene matches. This CDR3 contains 14 residues. Here the CDR3 DNA reads TGTGCCAGCAGTGCCGGGACAGCCGTAGAGACCCAGTACTTC. Translating it yields CASSAGTAVETQYF.

This sequence joins TRBV5-1 and TRBJ1-1; 10 bases line up with TRBD1. Germline CDR1 reads SGHRS; CDR2 reads YFSETQ. V was pared by 4 bases and J by 4 bases, with 4 bases of the junction left unmatched. This CDR3 is built from 14 residues. This CDR3 is CASSTRDRGTEAFF. CDR3 bases: TGCGCCAGCAGCACCCGGGACAGGGGCACTGAAGCTTTCTTT.

In nucleotides, the CDR3 is TGTGCCAGCAGCGGGACTAGCGGGAGTTGGTCCTACGAGCAGTACTTC. Protein product: CASSGTSGSWSYEQYF. This chain joins TRBV28 and TRBJ2-7; 14 positions agree with TRBD2. Germline V CDR1 and CDR2: MDHEN, SYDVKM. Trimming at V came to 6 bases and at J to 1 base, leaving 5 bases not matched to a gene. This CDR3 has 16 residues.

The chain combines TRBV5-4 with TRBJ2-5; tentatively, D is TRBD1 (6 bases). TRBJ2-7 explains the end of the DNA better; the J call may be wrong. The CDR3 runs 14 residues. Germline V lookup: CDR1 SGHNT, CDR2 YYREEE (reference sequence). The CDR3 sequence is CASSLGQGMDEQYF. The CDR3 nucleotides read TGTGCCAGCAGCTTGGGGCAGGGGATGGACGAGCAGTACTTC.

Within the sample, this clone is medium-sized. The chain carries TRBV2 and TRBJ1-1; D might be TRBD1 (5 bases). This CDR3 is 13 amino acids long. Germline assignment: CDR1 SNHLY and CDR2 FYNNEI. Trimming removed 4 bases from V and 5 bases from J, with 11 bases in between. The CDR3 loop is CASSVGGGTEAFF. CDR3 coding DNA: TGTGCCAGCAGTGTGGGGGGTGGGACTGAAGCTTTCTTT.

This clone was seen a single time. V gene TRBV7-2 combines with J gene TRBJ2-5; 8 bases map to TRBD1. Germline V gene lookup returns CDR1 SGHTA and CDR2 FQGNSA. V lost 0 bases and J lost 2; bases outside the gene matches: 2. This CDR3 comprises 15 residues. The CDR3 protein is CASSLARGRQETQYF. The CDR3 DNA reads as TGTGCCAGCAGCTTAGCCAGGGGGCGTCAAGAGACCCAGTACTTC.

The chain joins TRBV5-4 to TRBJ2-1, with 9 bases that match TRBD2. The germline V gene encodes CDR1 SGHNT and CDR2 YYREEE (reference sequence). CDR3 length: 18 residues. After removal of 0 bases from V and 0 bases from J, the junction contained 7 bases not matched to a gene. CDR3: CASSLASGISYSYNEQFF. CDR3 sequence (DNA): TGTGCCAGCAGCTTGGCTAGCGGGATATCTTACTCCTACAATGAGCAGTTCTTC.

The rearrangement links TRBV27 to TRBJ2-5; tentatively, D is TRBD1 (6 bases). V dropped 6 bases and J dropped 0 bases, with 11 bases sitting between them. CDR3 length: 14 amino acids. CDR1 MNHEY and CDR2 SMNVEV come from the germline V gene (reference sequence). The CDR3 region is CASRTGNYQETQYF. The CDR3 DNA reads as TGTGCCAGCAGGACAGGAAACTACCAAGAGACCCAGTACTTC.

This sequence joins TRBV6-4 and TRBJ2-3; no reliable D call. The CDR3 has 12 amino acids. Looked up from germline, CDR1 is MRHNA and CDR2 is SNTAGT. V lost 3 bases to trimming and J lost 8 bases, with 9 bases between them. The chain's CDR3 is CASSELVATQYF. Written as DNA, the CDR3 is TGTGCCAGCAGTGAGTTAGTAGCTACGCAGTATTTT.

This clone showed up just a few times. The V gene is TRBV7-6, the J gene TRBJ2-7; TRBD2 matches 16 bases. This CDR3 has 19 residues. Per the germline V gene, CDR1 is SGHVS and CDR2 is FNYEAQ. Unmatched junction bases numbered 12, after V lost 1 base and J lost 6 bases. In DNA, the CDR3 is TGTGCCAGCAGCTTAGAGGCGGGGACTAGCGGGAGGGTTTCGTTCGAGCAGTACTTC. Translation: CASSLEAGTSGRVSFEQYF.

This chain joins TRBV7-2 and TRBJ2-1, with D tentatively TRBD1 (7 bases). The ends were cut back, 4 bases at V and 5 bases at J, with 18 bases in the middle. From germline, CDR1 is SGHTA and CDR2 FQGNSA. This CDR3 has 16 residues. CDR3 region: CASSSIWTGGDNEQFF. The CDR3, as DNA: TGTGCCAGCAGCTCCATCTGGACAGGCGGGGACAATGAGCAGTTCTTC.

V usage is TRBV7-9 and J usage is TRBJ2-3; TRBD1 might be the D (6 bases). The V gene's germline CDR1 is SEHNR and CDR2 FQNEAQ (reference sequence). The V and J ends lost 5 bases and 1 base respectively, with 22 bases between them. This CDR3 has 18 residues. The CDR3 loop reads CASSPPWGLERRTDTQYF. Written as DNA, the CDR3 is TGTGCCAGCAGCCCCCCGTGGGGGCTGGAGAGACGCACAGATACGCAGTATTTT.

The chain is built from TRBV19 and TRBJ1-5, with 10 bases that match TRBD1. The V segment lost 4 bases and the J segment 11 bases; nucleotides outside the gene matches: 11. The CDR3 has 15 residues. CDR1 is LNHDA and CDR2 is SQIVND in the germline V gene (reference sequence). The CDR3 sequence: CASSSGDRGARSQHF. CDR3 DNA sequence: TGTGCCAGTAGTAGTGGGGACAGGGGCGCCAGGTCCCAGCATTTT.

The chain uses TRBV5-1 and TRBJ2-1; 11 bases map to TRBD1. Germline values: CDR1 SGHRS, CDR2 YFSETQ. V was pared by 4 bases and J by 3 bases, with 9 bases of the junction left unmatched. This CDR3 is built from 17 residues. The CDR3 loop is CASSPISGTGGYNEQFF. The CDR3, as DNA: TGCGCCAGCAGCCCCATCTCCGGGACAGGGGGCTACAATGAGCAGTTCTTC.

The chain employs TRBV28 and TRBJ2-7, with 13 bases matching TRBD2. This CDR3 has 14 amino acids. Looked up from germline, CDR1 is MDHEN and CDR2 is SYDVKM. Trimming cost V 11 bases and J 8 bases; bases outside gene matches: 12. CDR3 DNA sequence: TGTGCCGGTGGTAAGGGACTAGCGGGATCCAAGCAGTACTTC. Translating it yields CAGGKGLAGSKQYF.

The chain employs TRBV4-1 and TRBJ2-3; D uncertain. Germline V gene lookup returns CDR1 MGHRA and CDR2 YSYEKL. The CDR3 is 14 amino acids. V lost 1 base and J 1 base, leaving 6 bases between the germline ends. The CDR3 loop is CASSQGPRTDTQYF. Written as DNA, the CDR3 is TGCGCCAGCAGCCAAGGACCACGCACAGATACGCAGTATTTT.

This clone was observed many times. This chain uses TRBV2 with TRBJ2-5, with 13 bases fitting TRBD2. Germline CDR1 SNHLY, CDR2 FYNNEI. V was pared by 5 bases and J by 5 bases, with 8 bases of the junction left unmatched. There are 16 residues in the CDR3. The CDR3 DNA reads as TGTGCCAGCAGTAGCGGACTAGCGGGAGAACAGGAGACCCAGTACTTC. It specifies CASSSGLAGEQETQYF. Looking up the rest from reference TRBV2 and TRBJ2-5 gives the full variable domain: EPEVTQTPSHQVTQMGQEVILRCVPISNHLYFYWYRQILGQKVEFLVSFYNNEISEKSEIFDDQFSVERPDGSNFTLKIRSTKLEDSAMYFCASSSGLAGEQETQYFGPGTRLLVL.

This chain uses TRBV2 with TRBJ2-5, with a possible D match to TRBD2 (5 bases). The DNA end favors TRBJ2-7, so the J call may be wrong. The CDR3 loop spans 14 amino acids. Germline V gene data show CDR1 as SNHLY and CDR2 as FYNNEI. This chain's CDR3 is CASSTSGSPYEQYF. The CDR3 bases are TGTGCCAGCAGCACCTCGGGATCCCCTTACGAGCAGTACTTC.

The rearrangement joins TRBV4-1 to TRBJ1-4; 7 bases line up with TRBD1. V shed 4 bases, J shed 6 bases, and the junction held 8 bases outside the gene matches. Looked up from germline, CDR1 is MGHRA and CDR2 is YSYEKL. The CDR3 is 15 amino acids. CDR3 DNA: TGCGCCAGCAGCCGTAACAGGGGTAGGGATGAAAAACTGTTTTTT. Its translation: CASSRNRGRDEKLFF.

The chain has TRBV4-1 and TRBJ1-5; 8 nucleotides agree with TRBD1. CDR1 is MGHRA and CDR2 is YSYEKL in the germline V gene. This CDR3 spans 15 amino acids. V dropped 4 bases and J dropped 3; count of bases not matched to a gene: 5. The CDR3 loop is CASSPGQGINQPQHF. DNA of the CDR3: TGCGCCAGCAGCCCCGGACAGGGCATCAATCAGCCCCAGCATTTT.

The chain is built from TRBV5-1 and TRBJ2-3; TRBD1 matches at 8 bases. The J segment lost 3 bases and the V segment lost 4 bases, leaving 4 bases of the junction unmatched. This CDR3 spans 14 amino acids. The germline V gene encodes CDR1 SGHRS and CDR2 YFSETQ. The DNA of the CDR3 is TGCGCCAGCAGCGGACAGGGTTGGACAGATACGCAGTATTTT. The encoded protein is CASSGQGWTDTQYF.

This clone showed up just a few times. The chain recombines TRBV6-5 with TRBJ1-2; the match to TRBD1 covers 7 bases. V trimming: 4 bases; J trimming: 7 bases; junction bases outside the gene matches: 9. The V gene's germline CDR1 is MNHEY and CDR2 SVGAGI. The CDR3 length is 14 residues. The CDR3 here is CASSSTQGSVGYTF. The CDR3 bases are TGTGCCAGCAGTTCCACACAGGGGTCGGTTGGCTACACCTTC.

The chain has TRBV6-6 and TRBJ2-7; 9 nucleotides agree with TRBD2. Germline CDR1 and CDR2: MNHNY and SVGAGI (reference sequence). The V segment lost 4 bases and the J segment 7 bases; nucleotides outside the gene matches: 5. The CDR3 is made up of 13 amino acids. For the CDR3, the DNA is TGTGCCAGCAGTTTCACCCTAGCGGGGGAGCAGTACTTC. As protein: CASSFTLAGEQYF.

This chain connects TRBV21-1 to TRBJ1-1. TRBV21-1 represents a pseudogene. The CDR3 totals 14 residues. For the CDR3, the DNA is TGTGCCAGCAGCAACGGGGGCATGAACACTGAAGCTTTCTTT. Protein sequence: CASSNGGMNTEAFF.